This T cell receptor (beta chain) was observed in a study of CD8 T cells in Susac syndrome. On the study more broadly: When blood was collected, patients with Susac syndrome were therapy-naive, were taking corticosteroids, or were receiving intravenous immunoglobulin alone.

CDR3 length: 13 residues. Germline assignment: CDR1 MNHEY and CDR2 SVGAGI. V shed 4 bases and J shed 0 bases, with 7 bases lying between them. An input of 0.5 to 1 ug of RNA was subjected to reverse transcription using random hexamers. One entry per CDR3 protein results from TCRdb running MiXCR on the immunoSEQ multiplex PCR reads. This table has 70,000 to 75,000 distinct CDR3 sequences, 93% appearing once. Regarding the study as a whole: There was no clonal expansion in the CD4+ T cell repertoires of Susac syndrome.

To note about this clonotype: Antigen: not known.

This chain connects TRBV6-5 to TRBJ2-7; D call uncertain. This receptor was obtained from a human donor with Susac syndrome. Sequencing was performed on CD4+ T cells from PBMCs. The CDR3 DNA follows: TGTGCCAGCAGTTCGCCCACCTCCTACGAGCAGTACTTC. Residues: CASSSPTSYEQYF.